The 2 T cell receptor beta chains below come from one sample, sequenced in a study of shared clonotypes between healthy human individuals. Only in-frame clones appear in the TCRdb table, and some are missing; sequencing was by immunoSEQ multiplex PCR. The sample includes millions of clones, roughly 95% of them seen just once. The sequenced sample consisted of naive CD4+ T cells sorted from blood. Subset indicated: CD45RA+ positively selected. The receptors derive from a man in his late teens or twenties in good health.

This chain links TRBV29-1 with TRBJ2-7, with D hard to call. CDR1 is SQVTM and CDR2 is ANQGSEA in the germline V gene. Between the trimmed V and J ends, which lost 7 bases and 0 bases, there was a span of 13 bases. The length of the CDR3 is 13 residues. The CDR3, as DNA: TGCAGCGCCCGGAGACTTGACTCCTACGAGCAGTACTTC. Translated: CSARRLDSYEQYF.

V usage is TRBV30 and J usage is TRBJ2-7, with 8 bases aligning to TRBD1. Germline V gene sequence: CDR1 GTSNPN, CDR2 SVGIG (reference sequence). V shed 2 bases, J shed 3 bases, and the junction held 6 bases outside the gene matches. This CDR3 has 14 residues. This CDR3 reads CAWSWGQASYEQYF. The CDR3 DNA follows: TGTGCCTGGAGTTGGGGACAGGCCAGCTACGAGCAGTACTTC.